Below are 20 T cell receptor beta chains sequenced from a single sample in a study of T cells in Graves' hyperthyroidism and ophthalmopathy. Amplified TCR beta CDR3 regions derived from RNA transcripts. The HTBI primer set drove a first-round RT-PCR of the TCR CDR3. Each CDR3 protein is one row after TCRdb ran MiXCR on the multiplex PCR reads. The sample has hundreds of thousands of distinct CDR3 sequences; roughly 20% are singletons. The material sequenced was blood. These receptors were collected from a man under 40 with Graves' ophthalmopathy.

This clonotype was detected ten times or more. The gene calls are TRBV7-2 and TRBJ1-1; D remains unclear. Germline CDR1 reads SGHTA; CDR2 reads FQGNSA. V lost 5 bases and J lost 6, with 16 bases in between. The CDR3 runs to 14 residues. The CDR3 here is CASSTATVIAEAFF. CDR3 DNA: TGTGCCAGCAGCACAGCTACGGTTATAGCTGAAGCTTTCTTT.

This clonotype was seen ten or more times. The chain couples TRBV24-1 to TRBJ1-1; a weak D match, TRBD1 (6 bases). Germline V gene data show CDR1 as KGHDR and CDR2 as SFDVKD. V lost 7 bases, J lost 5 bases, and 7 bases lay in between. The CDR3 runs 11 residues. CDR3 in DNA: TGTGCCACCAGCAGGGGAACTGAAGCTTTCTTT. This gives the protein CATSRGTEAFF.

The V call is TRBV29-1, the J call TRBJ2-5; either TRBD1 or TRBD2 may supply D (6 bases each). This CDR3 contains 13 residues. Trimming removed 5 bases at V and 5 bases at J, with 15 bases between. The V gene's germline CDR1 is SQVTM and CDR2 ANQGSEA. CDR3 region: CSVLAGRGETQYF. The CDR3 bases are TGCAGCGTTCTGGCGGGAAGGGGGGAGACCCAGTACTTC.

The chain combines TRBV20-1 with TRBJ2-1, with TRBD2 as a possible D gene (6 bases). V was shortened by 0 bases and J by 6 bases, with 18 bases between the two germline ends. The CDR3 contains 16 residues. The V gene's germline CDR1 is DFQATT and CDR2 SNEGSKA (reference sequence). The CDR3 sequence: CSARDSGPPGGNEQFF. Written as DNA, the CDR3 is TGCAGTGCTAGAGATTCGGGCCCCCCCGGGGGCAATGAGCAGTTCTTC.

This clonotype came up many times. The chain has TRBV7-2 and TRBJ1-1; possibly TRBD1 for D (5 bases). Per the germline V gene, CDR1 is SGHTA and CDR2 is FQGNSA. Between the trimmed V and J ends, which lost 3 bases and 1 base, there was a span of 12 bases. The CDR3 contains 15 residues. CDR3 DNA sequence: TGTGCCAGCAGCTTTTCTGGGACTACGAACACTGAAGCTTTCTTT. Translation gives CASSFSGTTNTEAFF.

This clonotype was found a few times. The chain has TRBV20-1 and TRBJ2-4, with D perhaps matching TRBD1 (6 bases). Germline V CDR1 and CDR2: DFQATT, SNEGSKA (reference sequence). Deletions cut 1 base from V and 7 bases from J, with 20 bases between. The length of the CDR3 is 16 residues. This CDR3 is CSARAPLSQGMNIQYF. The CDR3 DNA sequence: TGCAGTGCTAGAGCGCCCCTTTCGCAGGGGATGAACATTCAGTACTTC.

This clonotype was picked up a small number of times. This chain connects TRBV3-1 to TRBJ2-5; possibly TRBD1 for D (6 bases). CDR3 size: 15 residues. The germline CDR1 and CDR2 sequences are LGHDT and YNNKEL (reference sequence). V lost 1 base and J 7 bases, leaving 16 bases between the germline ends. The CDR3 spells CASSQGTGKAATQYF. Here the CDR3 DNA reads TGTGCCAGCAGCCAAGGCACAGGGAAAGCAGCGACCCAGTACTTC.

This clonotype has a handful of counts. This chain connects TRBV28 to TRBJ1-1, with TRBD1 matching over 7 bases. The CDR3 contains 15 residues. The germline gives CDR1 MDHEN, CDR2 SYDVKM. J was trimmed by 7 bases and V by 6 bases; bases with no gene match: 14. DNA for the CDR3: TGTGCCAGCAGCTTGAGACAGGGAGTCCCTAATGAAGCTTTCTTT. This gives the protein CASSLRQGVPNEAFF.

The chain has TRBV28 and TRBJ2-5; the D is unclear. V lost 4 bases and J lost 1, with 10 bases in between. CDR3 length: 14 amino acids. Germline V gene sequence: CDR1 MDHEN, CDR2 SYDVKM. CDR3 sequence (DNA): TGTGCCAGCAGTTACGACGGGCGCCAAGAGACCCAGTACTTC. Translated, it gives CASSYDGRQETQYF.

This clonotype was detected a few times. For the CDR3, the DNA is TGTGCCAGCAGTTCTTTTATTCCCACAGATACGCAGTATTTT. As protein: CASSSFIPTDTQYF. The chain joins TRBV6-1 to TRBJ2-3; unclear D gene. The germline V and J ends were trimmed by 5 bases and 2 bases, with 11 bases remaining between them. Germline-derived CDR1 and CDR2 are MNHNS and SASEGT. The CDR3 has 14 amino acids.

The chain is built from TRBV30 and TRBJ2-1, with TRBD2 identical over 13 bases. Germline values: CDR1 GTSNPN, CDR2 SVGIG (reference sequence). The V gene end was trimmed by 3 bases and the J gene end by 8 bases; junction bases not matched to a gene: 10. CDR3 size: 16 residues. CDR3 residues: CAWSETSGRVFYEQFF. The CDR3, as DNA: TGTGCCTGGAGCGAAACTAGCGGGAGGGTTTTCTATGAGCAGTTCTTC. The complete variable domain, with remaining parts taken from reference TRBV30 and TRBJ2-1, reads SQTIHQWPATLVQPVGSPLSLECTVEGTSNPNLYWYRQAAGRGLQLLFYSVGIGQISSEVPQNLSASRPQDRQFILSSKKLLLSDSGFYLCAWSETSGRVFYEQFFGPGTRLTVL.

This clonotype was seen once. The chain employs TRBV7-9 and TRBJ2-7; 11 bases fit TRBD2. Germline trimming cut 4 bases from V and 2 bases from J; bases unmatched to any gene: 22. Per the germline V gene, CDR1 is SEHNR and CDR2 is FQNEAQ (reference sequence). The CDR3 consists of 21 residues. This CDR3 reads CASSSLELAGGPKFLPYEQYF. The CDR3 coding sequence is TGTGCCAGCAGCTCCCTGGAATTAGCGGGAGGGCCCAAGTTTCTTCCCTACGAGCAGTACTTC.

This clonotype appeared many times. The chain recombines TRBV11-3 with TRBJ1-1; D perhaps matches TRBD1 (6 bases). Per germline, CDR1 SGHNT and CDR2 YENEEA. This CDR3 comprises 13 residues. V gave up 3 bases and J gave up 5 bases, with 10 bases separating them. The CDR3: CASSFTGRTEAFF. DNA for the CDR3: TGTGCCAGCAGCTTCACAGGGAGAACTGAAGCTTTCTTT.

There are many counts of this clonotype. V usage is TRBV27 and J usage is TRBJ2-7; 11 bases match TRBD2. The CDR3 has 16 residues. Unmatched junction bases numbered 9, after V lost 2 bases and J lost 6 bases. The germline gives CDR1 MNHEY, CDR2 SMNVEV (reference sequence). The CDR3 sequence is CASSLRATSGSSEQYF. The CDR3 DNA sequence: TGTGCCAGCAGTTTACGGGCTACTAGCGGGAGCTCCGAGCAGTACTTC.

This clonotype was detected only a few times. The chain joins TRBV6-6 to TRBJ2-1, with TRBD2 matching over 7 bases. Per the germline V gene, CDR1 is MNHNY and CDR2 is SVGAGI (reference sequence). Trimming removed 2 bases from V and 4 bases from J; junction bases left unmatched: 14. The CDR3 has 18 amino acids. The CDR3 sequence is CASSYGRGGWEAYNEQFF. CDR3 coding DNA: TGTGCCAGCAGTTACGGGAGGGGAGGGTGGGAGGCGTACAATGAGCAGTTCTTC.

The table lists this clonotype with a few counts. The genes are TRBV6-6 and TRBJ2-1; 9 bases agree with TRBD2. The CDR3 consists of 16 residues. V was pared by 0 bases and J by 3 bases, with 3 bases of the junction left unmatched. Germline V CDR1 and CDR2: MNHNY, SVGAGI (reference sequence). The CDR3 DNA sequence: TGTGCCAGCAGTTACTCGAATAGCGGGAGCTACAATGAGCAGTTCTTC. This encodes CASSYSNSGSYNEQFF.

The rearrangement links TRBV10-3 to TRBJ2-1; 8 positions agree with TRBD2. V gave up 6 bases and J gave up 9 bases; unmatched junction bases: 13. Germline lookup yields CDR1 ENHRY and CDR2 SYGVKD. The CDR3 length is 15 residues. The CDR3 loop reads CAIREGAGVGGEQFF. The CDR3 nucleotides read TGTGCCATCAGAGAAGGAGCGGGAGTGGGCGGTGAGCAGTTCTTC.

V gene TRBV6-1 combines with J gene TRBJ2-7; D is possibly TRBD1 or TRBD2 (6 bases each). The CDR3 totals 17 residues. In germline, CDR1 is MNHNS, CDR2 SASEGT. V was shortened by 6 bases and J by 7 bases, with 28 bases between the two germline ends. The chain's CDR3 is CASSQGSPGVGDNEQYF. The CDR3 DNA sequence: TGTGCCAGCAGCCAGGGGAGCCCGGGAGTGGGGGACAATGAGCAGTACTTC.

This clonotype turned up a few times. The chain couples TRBV10-1 to TRBJ2-7, with D perhaps matching TRBD2 (6 bases). V was pared by 2 bases and J by 5 bases, with 10 bases between. The CDR3 contains 13 residues. Looked up from germline, CDR1 is WNHNN and CDR2 is SYGVQD (reference sequence). The CDR3 DNA reads as TGCGCCAGCAGTGAGAGGGTAGCGGACGAGCAGTACTTC. This codes for CASSERVADEQYF.

There are a few counts of this clonotype. This chain connects TRBV15 to TRBJ2-2, with TRBD2 matching over 14 bases. Trimming removed 5 bases from V and 3 bases from J; junction bases left unmatched: 11. This CDR3 spans 19 amino acids. Germline V CDR1 and CDR2: LNHNV, YYDKDF (reference sequence). CDR3 in DNA: TGTGCCACCAGCCCCAGGACGGGACTAGCGGGAGCGGACACCGGGGAGCTGTTTTTT. Its protein is CATSPRTGLAGADTGELFF.